The subject of this entry is one TCR beta chain. For sequencing, patients were chosen who had shown expansion of CD8+CD57+ cells by flow cytometry. TCR beta VDJ combinations and CDR3 sequences were profiled from genomic DNA. TCRdb re-called the reads through MiXCR, storing one row per CDR3 protein. In the table there are 200,000 to 250,000 distinct CDR3 sequences, roughly two thirds of which are singletons. This specimen belongs to a study of CD8+CD57+ T cells in acquired aplastic anemia. For the study at large: Across the sorted CD4+ and CD8+ cells, DNA amounts averaged roughly 3.5 ug.

The CDR3 length is 15 residues. V lost 3 bases and J lost 0, with 11 bases in between. The germline gives CDR1 DFQATT, CDR2 SNEGSKA (reference sequence). Material: sorted CD4+, CD8+, or CD8+CD57+ T cells (not recorded which) from PBMCs. The chain joins TRBV20-1 to TRBJ2-2; no clear D gene. The receptor was isolated from a human donor with aplastic anemia. CDR3 loop: CSASIIATNTGELFF. The CDR3 nucleotides read TGCAGTGCTAGCATAATTGCTACGAACACCGGGGAGCTGTTTTTT.